The clone carrying this T cell receptor beta chain was found a few times. A multiplex PCR was run with 60 Vbeta primers and 13 Jbeta primers. Profiling relied on immunoSEQ multiplex PCR, and the TCRdb table lists in-frame clones only, not all of them. The sample contains 120,000 or so clones, roughly 78% of which appear only once. This sample is drawn from a study of cytomegalovirus exposure and HLA in healthy donors. The sequence was collected from a man in his thirties or forties in good health and CMV-seropositive. The sequencing sample was made of PBMCs.

This CDR3 is CAISGDRHEQYF. The CDR3 DNA follows: TGTGCCATCAGTGGGGACAGGCACGAGCAGTACTTC. This chain joins TRBV10-3 and TRBJ2-7; 8 bases line up with TRBD1. The CDR3 is 12 amino acids. The V gene's germline CDR1 is ENHRY and CDR2 SYGVKD. V lost 4 bases and J lost 5; bases outside the gene matches: 1.